This T cell receptor beta chain originates from a study of regulatory T cells in long-lasting Graves disease. General study points: Patients with persistent Graves' had lower TCR diversity than newly diagnosed patients.

The time point is: newly diagnosed GD, antithyroid drugs for less than 3 months. The TCR library was made from RNA extracted from PBMCs. Patients came through an endocrinology department, and that department was in Xi'an, China. Worth noting for this clonotype: The antigen remains unidentified.

Researchers made TCR beta libraries by using iRepertoire HTBI primers and running Arm-PCR on CDR3 regions. TCRdb ran MiXCR on the multiplex PCR reads and lists one entry per CDR3 protein. Among approximately 440,000 distinct CDR3 sequences listed, 15% to 20% were seen once. The V end lost 2 bases, the J end lost 9 bases, and 9 bases lay between the germline ends. CDR3 length equals 12 residues. Germline CDR1 is LNHDA and CDR2 is SQIVND (reference sequence). These data also formed part of another study, on T cells in Graves' hyperthyroidism and ophthalmopathy. From that paper: HTBI primers drove first-round RT-PCR of the TCR CDR3.

This receptor was identified in a middle-aged man with Graves disease. This sequence joins TRBV19 and TRBJ2-3; weak D call: TRBD2 (6 bases). Sequencing was performed on peripheral blood mononuclear cells (PBMCs), taken at new diagnosis, from a patient treated with antithyroid drugs. CDR3 bases: TGTGCCAGTAGTATAACGGGAGTGACGCAGTATTTT. Amino acid sequence: CASSITGVTQYF. The full variable domain, its missing parts supplied by reference TRBV19 and TRBJ2-3, is DGGITQSPKYLFRKEGQNVTLSCEQNLNHDAMYWYRQDPGQGLRLIYYSQIVNDFQKGDIAEGYSVSREKKESFPLTVTSAQKNPTAFYLCASSITGVTQYFGPGTRLTVL.